This T cell receptor beta chain is from a study of response to subunit inactivated influenza vaccine. Study-level points and caveats: Each seasonal flu vaccination may recruit only limited new T cells, authors suggested.

V gave up 0 bases and J gave up 5 bases, with 12 bases separating them. The CDR3 spans 15 residues. Germline loops: CDR1 SGHTA, CDR2 FQGNSA. This clonotype was seen many times. The target antigen is unknown. TCRdb called the RT-PCR reads again in MiXCR, with one record for every CDR3 protein. The data contain under 500,000 distinct CDR3 sequences, 9.5% to 12% of them seen just once; the ten biggest clones take up approximately 12%. The V gene is TRBV7-2, the J gene TRBJ2-3; D is undetermined. The source was PBMCs from blood, collected about 6 weeks after vaccination. This receptor was identified in a man aged 45-65 years who received an inactivated influenza vaccine. This CDR3 reads CASSLAGLDGDTQYF. The CDR3 nucleotides are TGTGCCAGCAGCTTAGCAGGGTTGGATGGAGATACGCAGTATTTT.